Below, 10 T cell receptor beta chains from the same sample are listed, as sequenced in a study of blood T cells in healthy people across ages. Primed by a sample-barcoded 5' primer and a J-beta primer mix, a second PCR proceeded for roughly 7 to 11 cycles. In TCRdb, the 5' RACE reads were re-called with MiXCR into one record per CDR3 protein. Here the sample spans over a million distinct CDR3 sequences, around two fifths being singletons. The sequenced sample was blood. These receptors came from a woman aged 18-29 years in good health.

V is TRBV7-9 and J is TRBJ2-4; 13 bases align to TRBD2. The J call may be faulty, since TRBJ2-7 better matches the DNA end. The germline CDR1 and CDR2 sequences are SEHNR and FQNEAQ (reference sequence). CDR3 size: 16 residues. The CDR3 is CASSLETSGRGYEQYF. The CDR3 bases are TGTGCCAGCAGCTTAGAAACTAGCGGGAGGGGATACGAGCAGTACTTC.

This chain uses TRBV6-2 or TRBV6-3 with TRBJ2-4; a weak D match, TRBD2 (5 bases). The J call may be mistaken, given a closer DNA end match to TRBJ2-7. This CDR3 has 13 residues. Germline V lookup: CDR1 MNHEY, CDR2 SVGEGT. The CDR3 nucleotides read TGTGCCAGCAGTTACGTCCTACGGGGCGAGCAGTACTTC. Protein product: CASSYVLRGEQYF.

This clonotype was recorded many times. The chain carries TRBV27 and TRBJ2-1; D possibly corresponds to TRBD2 (6 bases). The V end was cut by 5 bases, the J end by 0 bases, with 8 bases between. This CDR3 is built from 14 residues. The germline gives CDR1 MNHEY, CDR2 SMNVEV (reference sequence). The CDR3 reads CASSTGSSYNEQFF. The CDR3, as DNA: TGTGCCAGCAGTACCGGGAGCTCCTACAATGAGCAGTTCTTC.

V gene TRBV6-6 combines with J gene TRBJ1-6, with TRBD1 identical over 9 bases. The CDR3 sequence is 15 residues long. Trimming at V came to 5 bases and at J to 9 bases, leaving 8 bases not matched to a gene. Germline CDR1 is MNHNY and CDR2 is SVGAGI (reference sequence). CDR3 nucleotides: TGTGCCAGCAGTCGGAGACAGGGGGAGAGTTCACCCCTCCACTTT. Its protein product is CASSRRQGESSPLHF.

Concerning this clonotype itself: One end of the junction does not line up with germline, which may come from a read error. The rearrangement uses TRBV7-2 and TRBJ2-3; 8 positions agree with TRBD2. The germline CDR1 and CDR2 sequences are SGHTA and FQGNSA. CDR3 length equals 16 residues. The CDR3 protein is CACSLTGGPGMDTQYF. The CDR3 nucleotides are TGTGCCTGCAGCTTAACGGGAGGGCCCGGGATGGATACGCAGTATTTT.

The rearrangement joins TRBV12-3 or TRBV12-4 to TRBJ1-4, with TRBD1 matching 10 bases. The J segment lost 0 bases and the V segment lost 6 bases, leaving 10 bases of the junction unmatched. This CDR3 comprises 18 residues. Here the CDR3 DNA reads TGTGCCAGCAGCTCCGGGACAGGGGTCGGAGCAACTAATGAAAAACTGTTTTTT. Translation gives CASSSGTGVGATNEKLFF.

V and J are TRBV25-1 and TRBJ1-5; a possible D gene is TRBD1 (5 bases). Germline CDR1 MGHDK, CDR2 SYGVNS. This CDR3 has 15 residues. Trimming took off 8 bases at V and 4 bases at J, with 18 bases between the two ends. Here the CDR3 reads CASSMGDSGNQPQHF. CDR3 DNA sequence: TGTGCCAGCTCCATGGGGGATTCGGGGAATCAGCCCCAGCATTTT.

This chain uses TRBV25-1 with TRBJ2-7, with 9 bases fitting TRBD1. The V segment lost 8 bases and the J segment 5 bases; nucleotides outside the gene matches: 13. CDR1 is MGHDK and CDR2 is SYGVNS in the germline V gene. This CDR3 region has 15 residues. CDR3 sequence reads: CASGPGTGRLHEQYF. CDR3 in DNA: TGTGCCAGCGGCCCCGGGACAGGGAGGCTGCACGAGCAGTACTTC.

This clonotype appeared many times. The J gene is TRBJ2-4, the V gene TRBV7-8; 13 nucleotides align to TRBD2. The V gene end was trimmed by 3 bases and the J gene end by 2 bases; junction bases not matched to a gene: 10. The CDR3 spans 19 residues. Germline CDR1 and CDR2: SGHVS and FQNEAQ. CDR3 loop: CASSFSGTSGAKSKNIQYF. The DNA of the CDR3 is TGTGCCAGCAGCTTCTCCGGGACTAGCGGGGCCAAATCCAAAAACATTCAGTACTTC.

This clonotype was counted only a few times. The V gene is TRBV20-1, the J gene TRBJ2-3, with 8 bases matching TRBD2. Germline assignment: CDR1 DFQATT and CDR2 SNEGSKA (reference sequence). V trimming: 0 bases; J trimming: 2 bases; junction bases outside the gene matches: 13. The CDR3 covers 18 residues. The CDR3 DNA follows: TGCAGTGCTAGAGACCTTGGCGAATTAGCGGGACCCACAGATACGCAGTATTTT. Translating it yields CSARDLGELAGPTDTQYF.